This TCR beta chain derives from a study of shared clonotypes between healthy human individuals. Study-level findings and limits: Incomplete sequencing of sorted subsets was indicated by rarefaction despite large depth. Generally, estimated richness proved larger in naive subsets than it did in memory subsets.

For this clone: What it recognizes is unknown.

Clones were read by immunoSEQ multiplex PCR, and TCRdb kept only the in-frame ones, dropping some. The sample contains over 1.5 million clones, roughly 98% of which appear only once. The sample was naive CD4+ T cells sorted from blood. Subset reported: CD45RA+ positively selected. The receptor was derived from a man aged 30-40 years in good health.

The CDR3 DNA reads TGTGCCAGCAGTTCGGCCCCTAGGAGACTAGTGCATGAGCAGTTCTTC. Residues: CASSSAPRRLVHEQFF. The V call is TRBV28, the J call TRBJ2-1; possible D gene TRBD2, 6 bases. The CDR3 is made up of 16 amino acids. V dropped 4 bases and J dropped 8 bases, with 21 bases sitting between them. Germline-derived CDR1 and CDR2 are MDHEN and SYDVKM. The full variable domain, with the rest looked up from reference TRBV28 and TRBJ2-1, is DVKVTQSSRYLVKRTGEKVFLECVQDMDHENMFWYRQDPGLGLRLIYFSYDVKMKEKGDIPEGYSVSREKKERFSLILESASTNQTSMYLCASSSAPRRLVHEQFFGPGTRLTVL.